This TCR beta chain was profiled in a study of cytomegalovirus exposure and HLA in healthy donors. The PCR used 60 Vbeta and 13 Jbeta primers. Using immunoSEQ multiplex PCR, the repertoire was profiled, and TCRdb retains in-frame clones only, with some absent. The data contain fewer than 100,000 clones, roughly two thirds of them seen just once; the ten biggest clones take up 0.95% to 1.5%. Study-wide points: The study labeled 170 or so TCR beta chains cytomegalovirus-associated. More clonal expansion characterized HLA-associated TCR beta chains than equally common others in a later analysis.

The V segment lost 2 bases and the J segment 3 bases; nucleotides outside the gene matches: 9. There are 17 residues in the CDR3. Germline values: CDR1 SGHTA, CDR2 FQGNSA. Details on this clone: Antigen specificity is unknown.

The rearrangement links TRBV7-2 to TRBJ2-1; TRBD1 matches at 8 bases. This receptor was obtained from a female donor in good health and CMV-seronegative. Sequencing was performed on PBMCs. The CDR3 sequence: CASSLFGGQGLYNEQFF. The CDR3 coding sequence is TGTGCCAGCAGCTTATTCGGTGGACAGGGACTCTACAATGAGCAGTTCTTC. The full variable domain, in which reference TRBV7-2 and TRBJ2-1 provide the parts outside the CDR3, is GAGVSQSPSNKVTEKGKDVELRCDPISGHTALYWYRQSLGQGLEFLIYFQGNSAPDKSGLPSDRFSAERTGGSVSTLTIQRTQQEDSAVYLCASSLFGGQGLYNEQFFGPGTRLTVL.